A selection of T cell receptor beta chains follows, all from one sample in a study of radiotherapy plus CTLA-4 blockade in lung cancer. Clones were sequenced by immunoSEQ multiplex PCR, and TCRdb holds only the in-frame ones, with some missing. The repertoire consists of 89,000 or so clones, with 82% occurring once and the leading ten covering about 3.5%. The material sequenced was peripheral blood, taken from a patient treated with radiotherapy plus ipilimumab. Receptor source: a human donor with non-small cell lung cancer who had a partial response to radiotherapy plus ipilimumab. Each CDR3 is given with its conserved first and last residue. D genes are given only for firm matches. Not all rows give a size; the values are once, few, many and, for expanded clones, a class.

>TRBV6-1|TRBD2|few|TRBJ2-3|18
CASSERGTSVSSTDTQYF
TGTGCCAGCAGTGAAAGGGGGACTAGCGTCTCTAGCACAGATACGCAGTATTTT
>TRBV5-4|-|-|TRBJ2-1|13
CASSFKIEGEQFF
TGTGCCAGCAGCTTCAAAATCGAGGGTGAGCAGTTCTTC
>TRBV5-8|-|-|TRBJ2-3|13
CASPRVRTDTQYF
TGTGCCAGCCCGCGGGTGCGCACAGATACGCAGTATTTT
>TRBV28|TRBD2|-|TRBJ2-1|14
CASSLLAGYNEQFF
TGTGCCAGCAGTTTACTAGCGGGATACAATGAGCAGTTCTTC
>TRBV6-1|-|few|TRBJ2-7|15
CASSEQNLLPYEQYF
TGTGCCAGCAGTGAACAGAACCTCCTCCCCTACGAGCAGTACTTC
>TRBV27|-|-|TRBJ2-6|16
CASSLVGGSGANVLTF
TGTGCCAGCAGTTTAGTAGGGGGTTCTGGGGCCAACGTCCTGACTTTC
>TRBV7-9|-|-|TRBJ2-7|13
CASSARTTYEQYF
TGTGCCAGCAGCGCCCGGACAACCTACGAGCAGTACTTC
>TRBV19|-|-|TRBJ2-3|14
CASTAVGAPHRQYF
TGTGCCAGTACCGCGGTGGGTGCCCCTCATAGGCAGTATTTT
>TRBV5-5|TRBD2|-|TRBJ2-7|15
CASSLGLASSYEQYF
TGTGCCAGCAGCTTAGGACTAGCGTCCTCCTACGAGCAGTACTTC
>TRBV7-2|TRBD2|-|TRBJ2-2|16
CASSLFLAGDTGELFF
TGTGCCAGCAGCTTATTCCTAGCGGGGGACACCGGGGAGCTGTTTTTT
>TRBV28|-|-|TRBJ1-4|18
CASSSDPTGPTTNEKLFF
TGTGCCAGCAGCTCAGACCCGACAGGACCAACAACTAATGAAAAACTGTTTTTT
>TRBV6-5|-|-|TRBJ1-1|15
CASSYDPGGRAEAFF
TGTGCCAGCAGTTACGATCCGGGCGGGAGGGCTGAAGCTTTCTTT
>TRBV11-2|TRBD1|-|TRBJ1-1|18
CASSPIPSGDRMNTEAFF
TGTGCCAGCAGCCCAATACCATCCGGGGACAGAATGAACACTGAAGCTTTCTTT
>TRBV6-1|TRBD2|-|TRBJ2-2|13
CASSPSGGGELFF
TGTGCCAGCAGTCCTAGCGGGGGCGGGGAGCTGTTTTTT
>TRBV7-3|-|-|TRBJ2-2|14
CASSLMRHDGELFF
TGTGCCAGCAGCTTAATGAGACACGACGGGGAGCTGTTTTTT
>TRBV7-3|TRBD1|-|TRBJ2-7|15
CASSFAKTGGYEQYF
TGTGCCAGCAGCTTCGCTAAGACAGGGGGCTACGAGCAGTACTTC
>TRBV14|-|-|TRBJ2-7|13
CASSQPNSYEQYF
TGTGCCAGCAGCCAACCTAACTCCTACGAGCAGTACTTC
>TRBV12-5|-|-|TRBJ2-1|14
CASGLETGEDEQFF
TGTGCTAGTGGTTTGGAAACAGGGGAGGATGAGCAGTTCTTC
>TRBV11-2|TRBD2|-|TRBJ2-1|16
CASSLRSGIPYNEQFF
TGTGCCAGCAGCCTAAGAAGCGGGATCCCCTACAATGAGCAGTTCTTC
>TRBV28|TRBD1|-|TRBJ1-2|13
CASSPGQGRRYTF
TGTGCCAGCAGTCCGGGACAGGGGAGACGCTACACCTTC
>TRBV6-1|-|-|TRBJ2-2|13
CASSYRPPGELFF
TGTGCCAGCAGCTACAGGCCTCCCGGGGAGCTGTTTTTT
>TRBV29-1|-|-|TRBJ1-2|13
CSVEGSGNYGYTF
TGCAGCGTTGAAGGGTCCGGGAACTATGGCTACACCTTC
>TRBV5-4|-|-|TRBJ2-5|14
CASSRGSTVETQYF
TGTGCCAGCAGCCGAGGGAGTACGGTCGAGACCCAGTACTTC
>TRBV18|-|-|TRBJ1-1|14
CASSLQGMNTEAFF
TGTGCCAGCTCACTACAGGGTATGAACACTGAAGCTTTCTTT
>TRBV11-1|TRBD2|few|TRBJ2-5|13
CASSQREAEPQYF
TGTGCCAGCAGCCAGCGGGAGGCCGAGCCCCAGTACTTC
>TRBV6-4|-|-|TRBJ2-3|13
CARDLRCTDTQYF
TGTGCCAGGGACTTGAGGTGCACAGATACGCAGTATTTT